This record looks at one T cell receptor beta chain sequence and its context. In the authors' workflow: Estimation of nucleated cell counts relied on the amplification of reference gene primers. TCRdb keeps only in-frame clones here, not all; method: immunoSEQ multiplex PCR. V and J calls and clone size come straight from that table; D and trimming were deduced from the DNA. The sample carries around 300,000 clones, 87% recorded once. This sample stems from a study of blood T cell repertoires in COVID-19. Study-level information: Sites in the United States, Italy and Spain provided acute and convalescent COVID-19 samples. PBMCs, B-cell-depleted T cells, or T cells were the source of the cDNA or gDNA that made up the material.

CDR1 is MNHEY, CDR2 SVGAGI, per germline. The CDR3 extends over 14 amino acids. With V trimmed by 6 bases and J by 1 base, 5 bases remained unmatched. The rearrangement links TRBV6-5 to TRBJ2-7, with 8 bases identical to TRBD1. The source is a man between 18 and 29 years old with active or convalescent COVID-19. The source material was peripheral blood. CDR3 bases: TGTGCCAGCAGGGTGGACAGGGATTCCTACGAGCAGTACTTC. Residues: CASRVDRDSYEQYF.